This TCR beta chain derives from a study of blood T cell repertoires in COVID-19. Study summary: The United States, Italy and Spain were the sources of the acute and convalescent COVID-19 samples. PBMCs, B-cell-depleted T cells, or T cells were the source of the cDNA or gDNA that made up the material.

Original methodology: Amplification with reference gene primers provided the estimates of nucleated cell counts. Data came from immunoSEQ multiplex PCR; TCRdb stores just in-frame clones and leaves some out. V and J calls plus clone size are reproduced from that table; the DNA served to infer D and trimming. The sample consists of 110,000 or so clones, roughly 89% of them appearing once. V was clipped by 3 bases and J by 5 bases, with 10 bases between them. CDR1 and CDR2 from the germline V gene are KGHSH and LQKENI. The CDR3 spans 13 residues. The chain is built from TRBV18 and TRBJ1-1; D ambiguous. This clonotype was sampled from a woman aged 50 to 60 with acute or convalescent COVID-19. The sequencing sample was made of peripheral blood. CDR3 protein: CASSPEAETEAFF. The CDR3 region has the DNA TGTGCCAGCTCACCGGAGGCAGAGACTGAAGCTTTCTTT.